Below are 26 T cell receptor beta chains sequenced from a single sample in a study of PD-1 blockade in classical Hodgkin lymphoma. In every patient, relapse followed autologous stem cell transplantation, while exposure to brentuximab vedotin differed. The method was immunoSEQ multiplex PCR; TCRdb's version includes in-frame clones alone and lacks a portion of them. The table lists about 40,000 clones, around two thirds of them singletons, with approximately 3% in the top ten. The starting material was peripheral blood mononuclear cells (PBMCs), obtained at baseline. The receptor source for this set is a human donor with classical Hodgkin lymphoma.

The rearrangement links TRBV19 to TRBJ2-2; tentative D call: TRBD1 (6 bases). Trimming took 5 bases from V and 7 from J, leaving 17 bases between them. Germline loops: CDR1 LNHDA, CDR2 SQIVND (reference sequence). The CDR3 spans 15 residues. The CDR3 DNA follows: TGTGCCAGTAGTGGTACAGGGTGGATCGGCGGGGAGCTGTTTTTT. As protein: CASSGTGWIGGELFF. The variable domain in full, completed from reference TRBV19 and TRBJ2-2, reads DGGITQSPKYLFRKEGQNVTLSCEQNLNHDAMYWYRQDPGQGLRLIYYSQIVNDFQKGDIAEGYSVSREKKESFPLTVTSAQKNPTAFYLCASSGTGWIGGELFFGEGSRLTVL.

The rearrangement uses TRBV7-2 and TRBJ2-2; D is possibly TRBD2 (6 bases). Germline CDR1 reads SGHTA; CDR2 reads FQGNSA. V gave up 2 bases and J gave up 1 base, with 14 bases separating them. This CDR3 region has 17 residues. CDR3 residues: CASSLRRVAVNTGELFF. CDR3 DNA: TGTGCCAGCAGCTTAAGACGGGTAGCGGTGAACACCGGGGAGCTGTTTTTT. Full variable domain (rest looked up from reference TRBV7-2 and TRBJ2-2): GAGVSQSPSNKVTEKGKDVELRCDPISGHTALYWYRQSLGQGLEFLIYFQGNSAPDKSGLPSDRFSAERTGGSVSTLTIQRTQQEDSAVYLCASSLRRVAVNTGELFFGEGSRLTVL.

This clone occurred a few times. This rearrangement joins TRBV6-4 to TRBJ2-2; D is ambiguous. This CDR3 has 13 amino acids. Looked up from germline, CDR1 is MRHNA and CDR2 is SNTAGT. V lost 2 bases and J lost 3, with 4 bases in between. CDR3 in amino acids: CASSDRDTGELFF. CDR3 in DNA: TGTGCCAGCAGTGACAGGGACACCGGGGAGCTGTTTTTT.

This clone was seen a few times. The chain joins TRBV30 to TRBJ2-1; D unclear. CDR1 and CDR2 from the germline V gene are GTSNPN and SVGIG (reference sequence). V lost 0 bases, J lost 10 bases, and 13 bases lay in between. The length of the CDR3 is 13 residues. The CDR3 loop reads CAWSVSGAREQFF. The CDR3 nucleotides read TGTGCCTGGAGTGTTTCTGGAGCCAGAGAGCAGTTCTTC.

The genes are TRBV7-2 and TRBJ2-3; possibly TRBD1 or TRBD2 for D (6 bases each). Deletions cut 6 bases from V and 2 bases from J, with 15 bases between. Germline CDR1 reads SGHTA; CDR2 reads FQGNSA. This CDR3 has 15 residues. This chain's CDR3 is CASRGAGRTTDTQYF. CDR3 sequence (DNA): TGTGCCAGCAGGGGGGCGGGACGGACCACAGATACGCAGTATTTT.

This clone was observed a few times. The chain combines TRBV5-1 with TRBJ2-2; 8 bases fit TRBD2. The CDR3 covers 19 residues. CDR1 is SGHRS, CDR2 YFSETQ, per germline. Losses at the gene ends were 3 bases for V and 2 bases for J; bases not matched to a gene: 15. As DNA, the CDR3 is TGCGCCAGCAGCTCTCCGGCGTTTAGGACTAGCCCAAACACCGGGGAGCTGTTTTTT. The encoded protein is CASSSPAFRTSPNTGELFF. Supplemented by reference TRBV5-1 and TRBJ2-2, the full variable domain reads KAGVTQTPRYLIKTRGQQVTLSCSPISGHRSVSWYQQTPGQGLQFLFEYFSETQRNKGNFPGRFSGRQFSNSRSEMNVSTLELGDSALYLCASSSPAFRTSPNTGELFFGEGSRLTVL.

V gene TRBV11-2 combines with J gene TRBJ2-7, with D possibly being TRBD1 (6 bases). The CDR3 length is 13 residues. V lost 3 bases, J lost 2 bases, and 8 bases lay in between. Germline V gives CDR1 SGHAT, CDR2 FQNNGV. This CDR3 reads CASSFGDTYEQYF. CDR3 nucleotide sequence: TGTGCCAGCAGCTTTGGGGACACCTACGAGCAGTACTTC.

V and J are TRBV4-1 and TRBJ1-6, with 9 bases matching TRBD1. The germline CDR1 and CDR2 sequences are MGHRA and YSYEKL. The trim removed 5 bases at V and 10 bases at J, leaving 9 bases unmatched. This CDR3 spans 15 amino acids. Here the CDR3 DNA reads TGCGCCAGCAGCTGGGGAGGGACAGGGATCTCACCCCTCCACTTT. This codes for CASSWGGTGISPLHF.

The chain carries TRBV9 and TRBJ2-7, with TRBD2 matching 10 bases. Trimming took 3 bases from V and 3 from J; bases not matched to a gene: 6. The CDR3 is made up of 15 amino acids. Germline assignment: CDR1 SGDLS and CDR2 YYNGEE. The CDR3 coding sequence is TGTGCCAGCAGCGGTTCCGGGACTAGCGTCTACGAGCAGTACTTC. Its protein is CASSGSGTSVYEQYF.

The chain combines TRBV7-9 with TRBJ2-7; no firm D call. Trimming cost V 1 base and J 3 bases, with 4 bases left between them. The CDR3 consists of 12 residues. Germline V gene data show CDR1 as SEHNR and CDR2 as FQNEAQ (reference sequence). The CDR3 region has the DNA TGTGCCAGCAGCTTAGTAATCTACGAGCAGTACTTC. Residues: CASSLVIYEQYF. The variable domain in full, with the rest retrieved from reference TRBV7-9 and TRBJ2-7, is DTGVSQNPRHKITKRGQNVTFRCDPISEHNRLYWYRQTLGQGPEFLTYFQNEAQLEKSRLLSDRFSAERPKGSFSTLEIQRTEQGDSAMYLCASSLVIYEQYFGPGTRLTVT.

This clone has ten or more counts. V usage is TRBV14 and J usage is TRBJ2-1; TRBD2 is a possible D gene (6 bases). CDR1 SGHDN and CDR2 FVKESK come from the germline V gene. The CDR3 loop spans 13 amino acids. Trimming shortened V by 4 bases and J by 5 bases, and 9 bases separated the two germline ends. Here the CDR3 reads CASSPGSHNEQFF. CDR3 DNA sequence: TGTGCCAGCAGCCCCGGGAGCCACAATGAGCAGTTCTTC.

A few counts support this clone. The rearrangement joins TRBV6-6 to TRBJ1-1; tentative D call: TRBD1 (5 bases). The V end was cut by 2 bases, the J end by 7 bases, with 11 bases between. CDR1 MNHNY and CDR2 SVGAGI come from the germline V gene (reference sequence). The CDR3 consists of 13 residues. CDR3 loop: CASSYGAYVEAFF. In DNA, the CDR3 is TGTGCCAGCAGTTACGGGGCTTATGTTGAAGCTTTCTTT.

On this clone: An end of the junction differs from the germline gene, which may be a read error. The chain has TRBV7-7 and TRBJ2-7; TRBD1 aligns across 7 bases. This CDR3 spans 15 amino acids. Germline CDR1 SSHAT, CDR2 FNYEAQ (reference sequence). This chain's CDR3 is CASSLGTALSYEQYF. CDR3 DNA sequence: TGTGCTAGCAGCTTGGGGACAGCCCTGTCCTACGAGCAGTACTTC.

This chain uses TRBV5-4 with TRBJ2-5; a weak D match, TRBD2 (6 bases). There are 14 residues in the CDR3. Germline CDR1 reads SGHNT; CDR2 reads YYREEE (reference sequence). V lost 3 bases and J 2 bases, leaving 11 bases between the germline ends. As DNA, the CDR3 is TGTGCCAGCAGCTCGGTGCGGGGTCAAGAGACCCAGTACTTC. Residues: CASSSVRGQETQYF.

The CDR3 DNA follows: TGTGCCAGCACCAACAGGGGGAAGGCTAACTATGGCTACACCTTC. This encodes CASTNRGKANYGYTF. The chain carries TRBV2 and TRBJ1-2, with 8 bases aligning to TRBD1. Germline V gene lookup returns CDR1 SNHLY and CDR2 FYNNEI. The CDR3 spans 15 residues. V was clipped by 7 bases and J by 0 bases; unmatched bases: 7.

The J gene is TRBJ2-7, the V gene TRBV19; 7 positions agree with TRBD2. CDR1 and CDR2 from the germline V gene are LNHDA and SQIVND (reference sequence). CDR3 length equals 16 residues. J gave up 2 bases and V 0 bases, and 7 bases lay outside the gene matches. The CDR3 protein is CASSIDLGLAAYEQYF. The CDR3, as DNA: TGTGCCAGTAGTATAGATCTGGGGCTAGCGGCCTACGAGCAGTACTTC.

The gene calls are TRBV4-3 and TRBJ1-2, with 9 bases matching TRBD1. The germline V gene has CDR1 LGHNA and CDR2 YSLEER. This CDR3 region has 17 residues. The ends lost 1 base at V and 5 bases at J; junction bases unmatched: 11. DNA for the CDR3: TGCGCCAGCAGCCAAGTCGGGACAGGGTTGGGGAGGTATGGCTACACCTTC. Translating it yields CASSQVGTGLGRYGYTF.

This clone showed up just a few times. V is TRBV5-6 and J is TRBJ1-1; D is unresolved. V lost 2 bases, J lost 1 base, and 9 bases lay in between. CDR3 size: 14 residues. Germline lookup yields CDR1 SGHDT and CDR2 YYEEEE. CDR3 nucleotides: TGTGCCAGCAGCTTCGTTTGGGGGAACACTGAAGCTTTCTTT. Its protein is CASSFVWGNTEAFF.

This clone was detected once. The V gene is TRBV6-5, the J gene TRBJ1-5, with 7 nucleotides matching TRBD1. J lost 0 bases, V lost 10 bases, and 6 bases had no gene match. This CDR3 contains 14 residues. Looked up from germline, CDR1 is MNHEY and CDR2 is SVGAGI. The CDR3 DNA is TGTGCCACCAGGGGGGGGTATAGCAATCAGCCCCAGCATTTT. It encodes CATRGGYSNQPQHF.

The chain carries TRBV15 and TRBJ2-5; the D gene is possibly TRBD1 (6 bases). Between the trimmed V and J ends, which lost 2 bases and 5 bases, there was a span of 12 bases. The CDR3 is 14 amino acids. Germline assignment: CDR1 LNHNV and CDR2 YYDKDF (reference sequence). CDR3 sequence reads: CATSRQQGQETQYF. The CDR3 region has the DNA TGTGCCACCAGCAGACAACAGGGTCAGGAGACCCAGTACTTC.

V and J are TRBV27 and TRBJ2-7, with TRBD1 identical over 10 bases. The CDR3 has 13 amino acids. The J segment lost 8 bases and the V segment lost 7 bases, leaving 8 bases of the junction unmatched. CDR1 MNHEY and CDR2 SMNVEV come from the germline V gene (reference sequence). The CDR3 nucleotides are TGTGCCAGCACCGGGACAGGGGCCAGGAAGCAGTACTTC. Protein product: CASTGTGARKQYF.

J is TRBJ2-1 and V is TRBV7-3; no reliable D call. The V and J ends lost 2 bases and 1 base respectively, with 12 bases between them. Germline V gene data show CDR1 as SGHTA and CDR2 as FQGTGA. This CDR3 has 16 residues. The CDR3 sequence is CASSLVPADSYNEQFF. The CDR3 DNA follows: TGTGCCAGCAGCTTAGTCCCCGCAGATTCCTACAATGAGCAGTTCTTC.

This clone counts as medium-sized. The chain combines TRBV5-6 with TRBJ2-7; 7 nucleotides line up with TRBD1. This CDR3 is 17 amino acids long. Germline loops: CDR1 SGHDT, CDR2 YYEEEE. After removal of 4 bases from V and 5 bases from J, the junction contained 18 bases not matched to a gene. The CDR3 is CASSLVDRELTLDEQYF. The DNA for the CDR3 is TGTGCCAGCAGCCTGGTTGACAGGGAGCTTACCCTAGACGAGCAGTACTTC.

This chain links TRBV5-6 with TRBJ1-1; D remains unclear. Trimming took 0 bases from V and 5 from J, leaving 11 bases between them. The CDR3 loop spans 14 amino acids. Germline-derived CDR1 and CDR2 are SGHDT and YYEEEE. The CDR3 region is CASSLDGVGTEAFF. The CDR3 DNA reads as TGTGCCAGCAGCTTGGATGGGGTTGGGACTGAAGCTTTCTTT.

CDR3 region: CASSQDVPLYSYNEQFF. In nucleotides, the CDR3 is TGCGCCAGCAGCCAAGATGTCCCGCTCTACTCCTACAATGAGCAGTTCTTC. This rearrangement joins TRBV4-3 to TRBJ2-1; D gene unclear. The CDR3 extends over 17 amino acids. CDR1 LGHNA and CDR2 YSLEER come from the germline V gene. Between the trimmed V and J ends, which lost 0 bases and 0 bases, there was a span of 12 bases.

The chain joins TRBV10-2 to TRBJ2-3; 10 nucleotides agree with TRBD2. Trimming removed 3 bases from V and 4 bases from J; junction bases left unmatched: 4. CDR3 length equals 15 residues. Germline V lookup: CDR1 WSHSY, CDR2 SAAADI. CDR3 bases: TGCGCCAGCAGTGAAAGCGGGGGGGCCTCAGATACGCAGTATTTT. It translates to CASSESGGASDTQYF.